These T cell receptor beta chains were read from a single sample in a study of T cell changes during pregnancy in multiple sclerosis. Generated by immunoSEQ multiplex PCR, the TCRdb table keeps only in-frame clones and is missing some. The table has around 16,000 clones, around 83% seen once. The sequenced sample was CD8+ T cells from peripheral blood mononuclear cells, obtained after pregnancy. The origin of the receptors is a female donor in good health, enrolled as a control in a pregnancy study. CDR3s include the opening cysteine and the closing phenylalanine or tryptophan. D genes are given only for firm matches. Size values are once, few and many counts, or a class for expanded clones, and some rows have none.

v_gene,len,d_gene,abundance,j_gene,CDR3aa,CDR3nt
TRBV28,12,-,-,TRBJ2-7,CASGGAPYEQYF,TGTGCCAGCGGTGGGGCACCCTACGAGCAGTACTTC
TRBV27,15,TRBD2,-,TRBJ2-5,CASSFLPSGKETQYF,TGTGCCAGCAGTTTCCTTCCTAGCGGGAAAGAGACCCAGTACTTC
TRBV6-4,15,TRBD2,medium-sized,TRBJ2-3,CASSELAGDTDTQYF,TGTGCCAGCAGTGAACTAGCGGGAGACACAGATACGCAGTATTTT
TRBV7-9,15,-,-,TRBJ1-1,CASSPSRSADTEAFF,TGTGCCAGCAGCCCCTCCCGGAGTGCCGACACTGAAGCTTTCTTT
TRBV6-6,16,-,-,TRBJ1-2,CASSYSVGGADYGYTF,TGTGCCAGCAGTTACTCGGTTGGGGGGGCGGACTATGGCTACACCTTC
TRBV4-2,16,-,-,TRBJ2-6,CASSQSRGSGANVLTF,TGTGCCAGCAGCCAAAGCAGGGGATCTGGGGCCAACGTCCTGACTTTC
TRBV4-2,16,-,-,TRBJ1-5,CASSQEVGGRDQPQHF,TGTGCCAGCAGCCAAGAGGTCGGGGGGCGGGATCAGCCCCAGCATTTT
TRBV11-2,13,-,-,TRBJ2-7,CASSLRARYEQYF,TGTGCCAGCAGCTTGCGGGCTAGGTACGAGCAGTACTTC
TRBV4-1,13,-,-,TRBJ2-3,CASSPPGTDTQYF,TGCGCCAGCAGCCCCCCAGGGACAGATACGCAGTATTTT
TRBV7-9,14,-,-,TRBJ2-7,CASSLGGMNYEQYF,TGTGCCAGCAGCTTAGGGGGCATGAACTACGAGCAGTACTTC
TRBV6-4,15,-,-,TRBJ2-3,CASKSAPGAADTQYF,TGTGCCAGCAAATCGGCCCCGGGAGCTGCGGATACGCAGTATTTT
TRBV28,14,-,-,TRBJ1-5,CASSPGVWNQPQHF,TGTGCCAGCAGTCCGGGGGTGTGGAATCAGCCCCAGCATTTT
TRBV5-6,14,-,-,TRBJ2-5,CASSKTRNQETQYF,TGTGCCAGCAGCAAGACCAGGAACCAAGAGACCCAGTACTTC
TRBV20-1,11,TRBD1,-,TRBJ2-7,CSAPQGYEQYF,TGCAGTGCTCCACAGGGGTACGAGCAGTACTTC
TRBV6-5,14,-,once,TRBJ2-7,CASSYTDRTYEQYF,TGTGCCAGCAGTTATACTGACAGGACTTACGAGCAGTACTTC
TRBV7-9,15,-,-,TRBJ1-5,CASSQSGGSNQPQHF,TGTGCCAGCAGCCAGAGCGGGGGAAGCAATCAGCCCCAGCATTTT
TRBV7-2,11,-,-,TRBJ2-7,CASSLISEQYF,TGTGCCAGCAGCTTGATCAGCGAGCAGTACTTC
TRBV6-4,15,-,-,TRBJ2-3,CASSSTSGGQDTQYF,TGTGCCAGCAGTTCGACCTCCGGGGGGCAAGATACGCAGTATTTT
TRBV5-5,16,TRBD1,-,TRBJ2-2,CASSLVGTVNTGELFF,TGTGCCAGCAGCTTGGTTGGGACAGTGAACACCGGGGAGCTGTTTTTT
TRBV6-5,14,TRBD1,once,TRBJ1-6,CASSPTGVVSPLHF,TGTGCCAGCAGTCCGACAGGGGTAGTTTCACCCCTCCACTTT
TRBV19,14,-,-,TRBJ1-1,CASTPRGANTEAFF,TGTGCCAGTACCCCAAGGGGTGCGAACACTGAAGCTTTCTTT
TRBV9,17,TRBD2,once,TRBJ2-1,CASSVGSSSGRTNEQFF,TGTGCCAGCAGCGTAGGTTCATCTAGCGGGAGGACGAATGAGCAGTTCTTC
TRBV6-4,14,TRBD2,-,TRBJ2-3,CASSRGGSTDTQYF,TGTGCCAGCAGTCGGGGGGGAAGCACAGATACGCAGTATTTT
TRBV5-1,15,-,once,TRBJ1-2,CASVLSQPGSDGYTF,TGCGCCAGTGTCCTCTCTCAGCCAGGGTCGGATGGCTACACCTTC
TRBV4-2,15,TRBD1,-,TRBJ2-7,CASSQAQDRDDEQYF,TGTGCCAGCAGCCAAGCCCAGGACAGGGACGACGAGCAGTACTTC
TRBV30,11,TRBD2,-,TRBJ2-1,CAWSGTIEQFF,TGTGCCTGGTCGGGGACTATTGAGCAGTTCTTC
TRBV9,16,TRBD2,once,TRBJ2-7,CASSLGTSGGAREQYF,TGTGCCAGCAGCCTCGGGACTAGCGGGGGGGCGCGGGAGCAGTACTTC
TRBV6-1,15,-,-,TRBJ2-3,CASSEGAGSTDTQYF,TGTGCCAGCAGTGAAGGAGCGGGCTCCACAGATACGCAGTATTTT
TRBV25-1,17,TRBD2,-,TRBJ2-1,CASSESWRGVSYNEQFF,TGTGCCAGCAGTGAATCATGGCGGGGGGTCTCCTACAATGAGCAGTTCTTC
TRBV28,15,TRBD1,-,TRBJ2-7,CASRGDRGLAYEQYF,TGTGCCAGCAGGGGGGACAGGGGGCTAGCCTACGAGCAGTACTTC
TRBV9,19,TRBD2,-,TRBJ2-1,CASSVNAKRGGSSYNEQFF,TGTGCCAGCAGCGTAAACGCGAAGCGGGGGGGGAGCTCCTACAATGAGCAGTTCTTC
TRBV6-5,14,-,-,TRBJ2-2,CASSVQGDTGELFF,TGTGCCAGCAGTGTACAAGGGGATACCGGGGAGCTGTTTTTT
TRBV7-9,17,TRBD2,-,TRBJ2-7,CASSLVLRAGDDNEQYF,TGTGCCAGCAGCTTAGTTCTTCGAGCGGGAGATGATAACGAGCAGTACTTC